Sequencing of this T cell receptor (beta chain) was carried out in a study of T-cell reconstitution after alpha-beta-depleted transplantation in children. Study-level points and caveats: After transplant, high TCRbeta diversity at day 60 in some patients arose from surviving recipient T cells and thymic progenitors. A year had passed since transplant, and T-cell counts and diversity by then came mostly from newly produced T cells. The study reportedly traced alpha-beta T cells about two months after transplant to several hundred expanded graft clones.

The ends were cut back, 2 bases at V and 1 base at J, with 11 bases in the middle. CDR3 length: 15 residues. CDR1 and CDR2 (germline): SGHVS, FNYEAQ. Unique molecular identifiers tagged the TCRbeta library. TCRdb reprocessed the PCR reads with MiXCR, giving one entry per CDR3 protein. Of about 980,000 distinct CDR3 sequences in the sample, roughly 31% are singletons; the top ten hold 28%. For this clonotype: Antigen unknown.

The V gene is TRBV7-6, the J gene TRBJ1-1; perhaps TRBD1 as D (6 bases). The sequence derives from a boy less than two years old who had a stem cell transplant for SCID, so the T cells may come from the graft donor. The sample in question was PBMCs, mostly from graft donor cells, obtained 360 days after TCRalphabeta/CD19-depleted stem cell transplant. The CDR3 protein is CASSLRGAPNTEAFF. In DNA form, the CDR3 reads TGTGCCAGCAGCTTAAGGGGGGCTCCGAACACTGAAGCTTTCTTT. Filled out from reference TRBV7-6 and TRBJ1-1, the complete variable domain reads GAGVSQSPRYKVTKRGQDVALRCDPISGHVSLYWYRQALGQGPEFLTYFNYEAQQDKSGLPNDRFSAERPEGSISTLTIQRTEQRDSAMYRCASSLRGAPNTEAFFGQGTRLTVV.